The clone carrying this T cell receptor beta chain was detected a few times. One end of the junction fails to match germline, which may point to a read error. TCRdb reprocessed the reads with MiXCR, giving one entry per CDR3 protein. In the table there are under 30,000 distinct CDR3 sequences, 15% to 20% of which are singletons. Germline V CDR1 and CDR2: MGHRA, YSYEKL. There are 14 residues in the CDR3. This record comes from a study of patients with pleural tuberculosis. The chain employs TRBV4-1 and TRBJ2-7, with D possibly TRBD1 on 7 matching bases. The TCR originated in a human donor with pleural tuberculosis. Sample: peripheral blood. The CDR3 protein is CTSSQAGGWYEQYF. The CDR3 nucleotides read TGCACCAGCAGCCAAGCAGGGGGGTGGTACGAGCAGTACTTC.